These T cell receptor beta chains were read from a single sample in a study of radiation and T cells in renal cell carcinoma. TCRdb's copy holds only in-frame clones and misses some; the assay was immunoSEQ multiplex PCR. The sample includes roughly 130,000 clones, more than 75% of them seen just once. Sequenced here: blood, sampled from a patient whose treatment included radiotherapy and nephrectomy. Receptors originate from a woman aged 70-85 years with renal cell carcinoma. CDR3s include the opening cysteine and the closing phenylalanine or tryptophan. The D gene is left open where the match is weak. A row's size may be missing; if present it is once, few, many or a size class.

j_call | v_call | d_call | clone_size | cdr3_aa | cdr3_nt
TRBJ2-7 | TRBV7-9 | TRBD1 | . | CASSFGTAGLSSYEQYF | TGTGCCAGCAGCTTCGGGACAGCAGGTCTAAGCTCCTACGAGCAGTACTTC
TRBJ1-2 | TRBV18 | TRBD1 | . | CASSGGQGAYGYTF | TGTGCCAGCTCGGGCGGACAGGGGGCCTATGGCTACACCTTC
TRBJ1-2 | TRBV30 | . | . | CAWSELNYGYTF | TGTGCCTGGAGTGAACTGAACTATGGCTACACCTTC
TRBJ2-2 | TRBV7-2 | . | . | CASSLVGNTGELFF | TGTGCCAGCAGCTTAGTAGGAAACACCGGGGAGCTGTTTTTT
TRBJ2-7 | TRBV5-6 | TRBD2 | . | CASSFLGLAGGGDEQYF | TGTGCCAGCAGCTTCCTGGGACTAGCGGGGGGCGGGGACGAGCAGTACTTC
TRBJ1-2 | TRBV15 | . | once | CATSPLPGPSYGYTF | TGTGCCACCAGTCCTCTGCCGGGGCCTAGCTATGGCTACACCTTC
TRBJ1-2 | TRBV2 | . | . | CASSEARVGIYGYTF | TGTGCCAGCAGTGAAGCCCGGGTAGGGATCTATGGCTACACCTTC
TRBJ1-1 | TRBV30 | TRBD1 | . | CAWNRDRGRGEAFF | TGTGCCTGGAACCGGGACAGGGGACGGGGTGAAGCTTTCTTT
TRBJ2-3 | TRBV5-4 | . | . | CASTRGPVTDTQYF | TGTGCCAGCACAAGGGGCCCGGTGACAGATACGCAGTATTTT
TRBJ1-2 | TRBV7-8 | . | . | CASSQRQDYGYTF | TGTGCCAGCAGCCAAAGACAGGACTATGGCTACACCTTC
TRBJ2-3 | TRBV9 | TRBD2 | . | CASSIPGLAGGRGTDTQYF | TGTGCCAGCAGCATTCCGGGACTAGCGGGGGGTAGGGGCACAGATACGCAGTATTTT
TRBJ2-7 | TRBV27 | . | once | CASSFSGTPSEQYF | TGTGCCAGCAGTTTTTCAGGGACCCCCTCCGAGCAGTACTTC
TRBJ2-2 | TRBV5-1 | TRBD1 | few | CASSLVGAGGTGELFF | TGCGCCAGCAGCTTGGTTGGGGCAGGGGGAACCGGGGAGCTGTTTTTT
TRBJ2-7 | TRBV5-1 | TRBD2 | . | CASSRSGTHPYEQYF | TGCGCCAGCAGCCGCAGCGGGACGCACCCCTACGAGCAGTACTTC
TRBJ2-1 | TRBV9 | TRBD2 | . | CASSVALVASGDNEQFF | TGTGCCAGCAGCGTAGCATTGGTGGCTAGCGGGGACAATGAGCAGTTCTTC
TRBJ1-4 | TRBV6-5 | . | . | CASSYGRAGGEKLFF | TGTGCCAGCAGTTACGGGAGGGCTGGAGGAGAAAAACTGTTTTTT
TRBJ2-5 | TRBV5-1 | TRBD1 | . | CASSRSGTGFQETQYF | TGCGCCAGCAGTAGATCCGGGACAGGGTTCCAAGAGACCCAGTACTTC
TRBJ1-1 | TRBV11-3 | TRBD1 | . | CASMGDRASTEAFF | TGTGCCAGCATGGGGGACAGGGCGAGCACTGAAGCTTTCTTT
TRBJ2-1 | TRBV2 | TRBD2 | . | CASSFGLAGVNEQFF | TGTGCCAGCAGTTTTGGACTAGCGGGGGTCAATGAGCAGTTCTTC
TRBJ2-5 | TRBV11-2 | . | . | CASSLAPPGAQYF | TGTGCCAGCAGCTTAGCCCCACCGGGGGCCCAGTACTTC
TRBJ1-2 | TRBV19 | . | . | CASSIVLGEGYGYTF | TGTGCCAGTAGTATCGTTCTTGGAGAGGGGTATGGCTACACCTTC
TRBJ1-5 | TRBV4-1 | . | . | CASSQTPGNSNQPQHF | TGCGCCAGCAGCCAAACCCCCGGCAATAGCAATCAGCCCCAGCATTTT
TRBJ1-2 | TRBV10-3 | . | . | CAISESGVGSYTF | TGTGCCATCAGTGAGTCGGGGGTCGGAAGCTACACCTTC
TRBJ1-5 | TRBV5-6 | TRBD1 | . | CASSFGGTETLYSNQPQHF | TGTGCCAGCAGCTTCGGCGGGACAGAGACTCTTTATAGCAATCAGCCCCAGCATTTT
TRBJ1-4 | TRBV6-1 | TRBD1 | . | CASSARDRANTNEKLFF | TGTGCCAGCAGTGCCCGGGACAGGGCTAACACGAATGAAAAACTGTTTTTT
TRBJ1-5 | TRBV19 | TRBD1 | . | CASIRDRANPNQPQHF | TGTGCCAGTATAAGAGACAGGGCGAACCCGAATCAGCCCCAGCATTTT
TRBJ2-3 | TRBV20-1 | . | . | CSAASDTQYF | TGCAGTGCGGCCTCCGATACGCAGTATTTT
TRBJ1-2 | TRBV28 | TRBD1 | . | CASSLGGQGANYGYTF | TGTGCCAGCAGTTTGGGGGGACAGGGGGCCAACTATGGCTACACCTTC
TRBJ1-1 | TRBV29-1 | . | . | CSARTLNTEAFF | TGCAGCGCTAGGACCCTGAACACTGAAGCTTTCTTT
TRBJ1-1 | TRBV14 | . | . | CASSQDLKRTEAFF | TGTGCCAGCAGCCAAGATCTTAAACGCACTGAAGCTTTCTTT
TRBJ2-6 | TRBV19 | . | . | CASSIVMGAPSGANVLTF | TGTGCCAGTAGTATAGTGATGGGGGCCCCCTCTGGGGCCAACGTCCTGACTTTC
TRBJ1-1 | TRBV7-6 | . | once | CASRSTVNTEAFF | TGTGCCAGCAGGTCCACAGTGAACACTGAAGCTTTCTTT
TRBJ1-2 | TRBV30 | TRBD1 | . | CAWSGQGKNGYTF | TGTGCCTGGAGTGGACAGGGGAAAAATGGCTACACCTTC
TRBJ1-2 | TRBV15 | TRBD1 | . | CATSSWDRGNGYTF | TGTGCCACCAGCAGTTGGGACAGGGGAAATGGCTACACCTTC
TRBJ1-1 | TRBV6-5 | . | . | CASRKNGQNTEAFF | TGTGCCAGCAGAAAAAACGGACAGAACACTGAAGCTTTCTTT
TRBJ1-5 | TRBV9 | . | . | CASSVGGVSNQPQHF | TGTGCCAGCAGCGTAGGAGGGGTGAGCAATCAGCCCCAGCATTTT
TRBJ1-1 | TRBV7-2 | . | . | CASSSVGRSSAFF | TGTGCCAGCAGCTCAGTGGGACGAAGCTCGGCTTTCTTT
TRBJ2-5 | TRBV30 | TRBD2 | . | CAWSVPSGLVGETQYF | TGTGCCTGGAGTGTACCCTCGGGACTAGTTGGGGAGACCCAGTACTTC
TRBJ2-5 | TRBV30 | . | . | CAWNIRGNRETQYF | TGTGCCTGGAATATCAGGGGTAACAGAGAGACCCAGTACTTC
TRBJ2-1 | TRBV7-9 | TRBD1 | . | CASSSRDSPGNEQFF | TGTGCCAGCAGCTCACGGGACAGTCCGGGGAATGAGCAGTTCTTC
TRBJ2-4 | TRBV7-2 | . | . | CASSSPGQGLEPAKNIQYF | TGTGCCAGCAGCTCCCCCGGACAGGGACTAGAGCCAGCCAAAAACATTCAGTACTTC
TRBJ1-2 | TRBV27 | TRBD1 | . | CASSHSRGQDNYGYTF | TGTGCCAGCAGTCACAGCCGGGGACAGGATAACTATGGCTACACCTTC
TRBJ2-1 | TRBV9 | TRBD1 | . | CASRGTGGVENNEQFF | TGTGCCAGCAGGGGAACAGGGGGCGTGGAGAACAATGAGCAGTTCTTC
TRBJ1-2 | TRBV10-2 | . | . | CASKLLGGDYGYTF | TGCGCCAGCAAGCTCCTTGGGGGCGACTATGGCTACACCTTC
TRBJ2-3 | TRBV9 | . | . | CASSVVGQSTDTQYF | TGTGCCAGCAGCGTAGTTGGACAGTCCACAGATACGCAGTATTTT
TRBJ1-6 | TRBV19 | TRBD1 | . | CATADRGSSPLHF | TGTGCCACCGCGGACAGGGGGAGTTCACCCCTCCACTTT
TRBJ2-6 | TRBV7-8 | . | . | CASSLGGPGANVLTF | TGTGCCAGCAGCTTGGGGGGGCCTGGGGCCAACGTCCTGACTTTC
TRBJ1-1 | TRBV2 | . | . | CASSEWDRAGSEAFF | TGTGCCAGCAGTGAATGGGACCGCGCTGGCAGTGAAGCTTTCTTT
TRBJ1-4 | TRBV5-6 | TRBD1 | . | CASSLVGTGNEKLFF | TGTGCCAGCAGCTTGGTAGGGACAGGTAATGAAAAACTGTTTTTT
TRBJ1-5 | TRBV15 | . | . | CATSRSGRDQPQHF | TGTGCCACCAGCAGGTCAGGGCGCGATCAGCCCCAGCATTTT
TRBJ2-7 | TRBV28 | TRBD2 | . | CASSLVASGGYEQYF | TGTGCCAGCAGTTTGGTGGCTAGCGGGGGATACGAGCAGTACTTC
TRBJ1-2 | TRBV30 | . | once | CAWSGFGGGYTF | TGTGCCTGGAGTGGTTTTGGGGGCGGCTACACCTTC
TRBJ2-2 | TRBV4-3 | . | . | CASRAGTYTTGELFF | TGCGCCAGCAGGGCCGGGACTTACACCACCGGGGAGCTGTTTTTT
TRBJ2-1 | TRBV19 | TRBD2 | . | CASSIVWWTSDHNEQFF | TGTGCCAGTAGTATAGTCTGGTGGACTAGCGACCACAATGAGCAGTTCTTC
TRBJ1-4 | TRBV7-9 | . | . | CASTLLGTNEKLFF | TGTGCCAGCACCCTGTTGGGGACTAATGAAAAACTGTTTTTT
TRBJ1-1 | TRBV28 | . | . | CASSFIGAGSTEAFF | TGTGCCAGCAGTTTTATAGGGGCGGGAAGCACTGAAGCTTTCTTT
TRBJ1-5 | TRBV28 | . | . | CASSYGGAQHF | TGTGCCAGCAGTTACGGAGGGGCCCAGCATTTT